These T cell receptor beta chains were read from a single sample in a study of spatial heterogeneity in lung cancer. TCRdb passed the 5' RACE reads through MiXCR, listing each CDR3 protein once. Seen here are about 30,000 distinct CDR3 sequences, approximately 7% observed once, and the top ten hold roughly a quarter. Sample: lung tumor tissue, taken at surgery. Receptors were obtained from a male donor with early-stage non-small cell lung cancer. Each CDR3 is given with its conserved first and last residue. Each record gives: CDR3 DNA, CDR3 protein, CDR3 length, D gene, J gene, V gene, clone size. A D gene is named only where the DNA matches it firmly. The listing skips clone size in some rows; elsewhere it reads once, few, many or a size class.

CDR3nt: TGTGCCAGCAGCCAAGAAGACAGGGCTGCTAATTCACCCCTCCACTTT; CDR3aa: CASSQEDRAANSPLHF; len: 16; d_gene: TRBD1; j_gene: TRBJ1-6; v_gene: TRBV4-2; abundance: many
CDR3nt: TGTGCCAGCAGTTTGGCAGGGCACGAAAACATTCAGTACTTC; CDR3aa: CASSLAGHENIQYF; len: 14; d_gene: .; j_gene: TRBJ2-4; v_gene: TRBV27; abundance: many
CDR3nt: TGTGCCAGCAAAGAAGCGGGGCGGTACAATGAGCAGTTCTTC; CDR3aa: CASKEAGRYNEQFF; len: 14; d_gene: TRBD2; j_gene: TRBJ2-1; v_gene: TRBV27; abundance: many
CDR3nt: TGTGCCAGCAGCTTTAGGGCGGGTTCTGGAAACACCATATATTTT; CDR3aa: CASSFRAGSGNTIYF; len: 15; d_gene: .; j_gene: TRBJ1-3; v_gene: TRBV7-2; abundance: many
CDR3nt: TGCGCCAGCAGCGCGGCAGATCAGGCGGCCACTGAAGCTTTCTTT; CDR3aa: CASSAADQAATEAFF; len: 15; d_gene: .; j_gene: TRBJ1-1; v_gene: TRBV4-3; abundance: few
CDR3nt: TGTGCCAGCTCACCACCCATTGACGGGGTCAGCAATGAGCAGTTCTTC; CDR3aa: CASSPPIDGVSNEQFF; len: 16; d_gene: .; j_gene: TRBJ2-1; v_gene: TRBV18; abundance: once
CDR3nt: TGTGCCAGCAGTGTCCGGGACACCTTTAACTATGGCTACACCTTC; CDR3aa: CASSVRDTFNYGYTF; len: 15; d_gene: .; j_gene: TRBJ1-2; v_gene: TRBV28; abundance: many
CDR3nt: TGTGCCACCGGGGACATACCATCCTACGAGCAGTACTTC; CDR3aa: CATGDIPSYEQYF; len: 13; d_gene: .; j_gene: TRBJ2-7; v_gene: TRBV6-6; abundance: .
CDR3nt: TGTGCCATTAACCCCGACTCAGTTAGGGGAACTGAAGCTTTCTTT; CDR3aa: CAINPDSVRGTEAFF; len: 15; d_gene: .; j_gene: TRBJ1-1; v_gene: TRBV7-9; abundance: many
CDR3nt: TGTGACATCAGTGAGTCGAGCCTAAGTCCCGGGGAGCTGTTTTTT; CDR3aa: CDISESSLSPGELFF; len: 15; d_gene: .; j_gene: TRBJ2-2; v_gene: TRBV10-3; abundance: few
CDR3nt: TGCGCCAGCAGCCCGGGACTAGCGGGCAAGTTTAATGAGCAGTTCTTC; CDR3aa: CASSPGLAGKFNEQFF; len: 16; d_gene: TRBD2; j_gene: TRBJ2-1; v_gene: TRBV5-1; abundance: many
CDR3nt: TGCGCCAGCAGCTTGGGGCCTGACACCGGGGAGCTGTTTTTT; CDR3aa: CASSLGPDTGELFF; len: 14; d_gene: .; j_gene: TRBJ2-2; v_gene: TRBV5-1; abundance: few
CDR3nt: TGTGCCAGCAGCCAAGAAGGGCTAGCGGGGGGCCAAAGTGAGCAGTTCTTC; CDR3aa: CASSQEGLAGGQSEQFF; len: 17; d_gene: TRBD2; j_gene: TRBJ2-1; v_gene: TRBV4-2; abundance: many
CDR3nt: TGTGCCAGCAGCGTAGGGCGGTACAATGAGCAGTTCTTC; CDR3aa: CASSVGRYNEQFF; len: 13; d_gene: .; j_gene: TRBJ2-1; v_gene: TRBV9; abundance: many
CDR3nt: TGCGCCAGCAGCCGTCGGATGGACTATGGCTACACCTTC; CDR3aa: CASSRRMDYGYTF; len: 13; d_gene: .; j_gene: TRBJ1-2; v_gene: TRBV4-3; abundance: .
CDR3nt: TGTGCCAGCAGCAACGACCCAAGCTCCTACAATGAGCAGTTCTTC; CDR3aa: CASSNDPSSYNEQFF; len: 15; d_gene: .; j_gene: TRBJ2-1; v_gene: TRBV6-5; abundance: many
CDR3nt: TGTGCCAGCACCCGGAGTCAGGGAGGAACTGAAGCTTTCTTT; CDR3aa: CASTRSQGGTEAFF; len: 14; d_gene: .; j_gene: TRBJ1-1; v_gene: TRBV6-1; abundance: few
CDR3nt: TGCAGTGCTAGTTGGACCGCCTACGAGCAGTACTTC; CDR3aa: CSASWTAYEQYF; len: 12; d_gene: .; j_gene: TRBJ2-7; v_gene: TRBV20-1; abundance: many
CDR3nt: TGTGCCAGCAGCTTACTAGCGGGGGCCCCAGATACGCAGTATTTT; CDR3aa: CASSLLAGAPDTQYF; len: 15; d_gene: TRBD2; j_gene: TRBJ2-3; v_gene: TRBV2; abundance: .
CDR3nt: TGTGCCAGCAATGCTCGGGGGATTAACACTGAAGCTTTCTTT; CDR3aa: CASNARGINTEAFF; len: 14; d_gene: .; j_gene: TRBJ1-1; v_gene: TRBV6-6; abundance: many
CDR3nt: TGTGCCAGCAGTTTAATAGCCGAGTCGGATGAGCAGTTCTTC; CDR3aa: CASSLIAESDEQFF; len: 14; d_gene: .; j_gene: TRBJ2-1; v_gene: TRBV27; abundance: .
CDR3nt: TGTGCTAGTGGTTTGGGGCAGGGGACGATCAGCCAAGAGACCCAGTACTTC; CDR3aa: CASGLGQGTISQETQYF; len: 17; d_gene: .; j_gene: TRBJ2-5; v_gene: TRBV12-5; abundance: many
CDR3nt: TGCGCCAGCAGCTTGGATGGGCAGACAAACATTCAGTACTTC; CDR3aa: CASSLDGQTNIQYF; len: 14; d_gene: .; j_gene: TRBJ2-4; v_gene: TRBV5-1; abundance: .
CDR3nt: TGTGCCAGCAGACGACAGGGGTCCTACGAGCAGTACTTC; CDR3aa: CASRRQGSYEQYF; len: 13; d_gene: TRBD1; j_gene: TRBJ2-7; v_gene: TRBV6-2/TRBV6-3; abundance: medium-sized
CDR3nt: TGCGCCAGCAGCCAAGAAGTTCTGGACGGGACCGACACCTACGAGCAGTACTTC; CDR3aa: CASSQEVLDGTDTYEQYF; len: 18; d_gene: .; j_gene: TRBJ2-7; v_gene: TRBV4-1; abundance: many
CDR3nt: TGTGCCAGCAGCTCTAGCGAGACGCAGTATTTT; CDR3aa: CASSSSETQYF; len: 11; d_gene: .; j_gene: TRBJ2-3; v_gene: TRBV7-2; abundance: many
CDR3nt: TGCGCCAGCAGTATGAAATACAGGGGACCTACCTCAGGGACTCAATCCACGGACACTGAAGCTTTCTTT; CDR3aa: CASSMKYRGPTSGTQSTDTEAFF; len: 23; d_gene: TRBD1; j_gene: TRBJ1-1; v_gene: TRBV10-1; abundance: medium-sized
CDR3nt: TGTGCCAGCAGCCCCCCGGACGGGATTTACTATGGCTACACCTTC; CDR3aa: CASSPPDGIYYGYTF; len: 15; d_gene: .; j_gene: TRBJ1-2; v_gene: TRBV28; abundance: .
CDR3nt: TGCAGTGCTAGAGGCCTAGGAAACACCATATATTTT; CDR3aa: CSARGLGNTIYF; len: 12; d_gene: .; j_gene: TRBJ1-3; v_gene: TRBV20-1; abundance: many
CDR3nt: TGCGCCAGCAGCCCTCGTCAGGACTTATACACCGGGGAGCTGTTTTTT; CDR3aa: CASSPRQDLYTGELFF; len: 16; d_gene: .; j_gene: TRBJ2-2; v_gene: TRBV4-3; abundance: many
CDR3nt: TGTGCCAGCAGCCAGAGGGACAGGACCAACACTGAAGCTTTCTTT; CDR3aa: CASSQRDRTNTEAFF; len: 15; d_gene: TRBD1; j_gene: TRBJ1-1; v_gene: TRBV4-2; abundance: many
CDR3nt: TGTGCCAGCTCAGTAACGGGACTACATGGAGAGACCCAGTACTTC; CDR3aa: CASSVTGLHGETQYF; len: 15; d_gene: TRBD2; j_gene: TRBJ2-5; v_gene: TRBV18; abundance: .
CDR3nt: TGTGCCAGCAGTGACTCAACGGCTGCGGACAGCTCGGCCAAAAACATTCAGTACTTC; CDR3aa: CASSDSTAADSSAKNIQYF; len: 19; d_gene: .; j_gene: TRBJ2-4; v_gene: TRBV6-4; abundance: many
CDR3nt: TGCGCCAGCAGCTTGGAGGACTACAGGGGCAATGAGCAGTTCTTC; CDR3aa: CASSLEDYRGNEQFF; len: 15; d_gene: .; j_gene: TRBJ2-1; v_gene: TRBV5-1; abundance: many
CDR3nt: TGTGCCAGCAGTCCTCCGAGGGTCTCTGGAAACACCATATATTTT; CDR3aa: CASSPPRVSGNTIYF; len: 15; d_gene: .; j_gene: TRBJ1-3; v_gene: TRBV28; abundance: few
CDR3nt: TGTGCCAGCAGTTACGTAGGGACAGCCACAGATACGCAGTATTTT; CDR3aa: CASSYVGTATDTQYF; len: 15; d_gene: TRBD1; j_gene: TRBJ2-3; v_gene: TRBV6-6; abundance: few
CDR3nt: TGTGCCAGCACGAATCGGGGGCAGCCCCAGCATTTT; CDR3aa: CASTNRGQPQHF; len: 12; d_gene: .; j_gene: TRBJ1-5; v_gene: TRBV6-6; abundance: .
CDR3nt: TGTGCCAGCAGCTTTGGGCCAGGGGGTTTGTCACCCCTCCACTTT; CDR3aa: CASSFGPGGLSPLHF; len: 15; d_gene: TRBD1; j_gene: TRBJ1-6; v_gene: TRBV7-2; abundance: many
CDR3nt: TGCAGCGTTAAGACAGGGTGGGAGGACACTGAAGCTTTCTTT; CDR3aa: CSVKTGWEDTEAFF; len: 14; d_gene: TRBD1; j_gene: TRBJ1-1; v_gene: TRBV29-1; abundance: many
CDR3nt: TGTGCCAGCAGCGCCGGGTCGCGCAACAATCAGCCCCAGCATTTT; CDR3aa: CASSAGSRNNQPQHF; len: 15; d_gene: .; j_gene: TRBJ1-5; v_gene: TRBV7-2; abundance: .
CDR3nt: TGTGCCAGCAGCTTTATCCGTATAAGGACAATTAAACAGGGAAACACCGGGGAGCTGTTTTTT; CDR3aa: CASSFIRIRTIKQGNTGELFF; len: 21; d_gene: .; j_gene: TRBJ2-2; v_gene: TRBV7-2; abundance: few
CDR3nt: TGTGCCAGCAGTTACAGGACTAGCGGGGCAGATACGCAGTATTTT; CDR3aa: CASSYRTSGADTQYF; len: 15; d_gene: TRBD2; j_gene: TRBJ2-3; v_gene: TRBV12-3/TRBV12-4; abundance: many
CDR3nt: TGTGCCAGCAGCTTAACAGGGGCGAACATTCAGTACTTC; CDR3aa: CASSLTGANIQYF; len: 13; d_gene: TRBD1; j_gene: TRBJ2-4; v_gene: TRBV11-2; abundance: .
CDR3nt: TGTGCCAGCAGCTTAGCAGGCACCGGGACAGGGGATTCACCCCTCCACTTT; CDR3aa: CASSLAGTGTGDSPLHF; len: 17; d_gene: TRBD1; j_gene: TRBJ1-6; v_gene: TRBV7-6; abundance: once
CDR3nt: TGTGCCATCAGTGCGTCCTACGAGCAGTACTTC; CDR3aa: CAISASYEQYF; len: 11; d_gene: .; j_gene: TRBJ2-7; v_gene: TRBV10-3; abundance: many
CDR3nt: TGTGCCAGCAGCCCCGGACGGACCTCAACTAATGAAAAACTGTTTTTT; CDR3aa: CASSPGRTSTNEKLFF; len: 16; d_gene: .; j_gene: TRBJ1-4; v_gene: TRBV5-8; abundance: many
CDR3nt: TGCGCCAGCAGCCAAGATCGCGGGACAGGGCACACCGGGGAGCTGTTTTTT; CDR3aa: CASSQDRGTGHTGELFF; len: 17; d_gene: TRBD1; j_gene: TRBJ2-2; v_gene: TRBV4-3; abundance: .
CDR3nt: TGCAGTGCTAGGTTGGGTAGCGGGAGCTCCTACAATGAGCAGTTCTTC; CDR3aa: CSARLGSGSSYNEQFF; len: 16; d_gene: TRBD2; j_gene: TRBJ2-1; v_gene: TRBV20-1; abundance: many
CDR3nt: TGTGCCAGCAGGCAGGGAGGTAACACCGGGGAGCTGTTTTTT; CDR3aa: CASRQGGNTGELFF; len: 14; d_gene: .; j_gene: TRBJ2-2; v_gene: TRBV28; abundance: .